This T cell receptor beta chain derives from a study of Ad26.COV2.S vaccination and SARS-CoV-2 variants. Study-wide background: Recipients of Ad26.COV2.S got it intramuscularly, once or twice 56 days apart.

Specified treatment: 15 to 20 received Ad26.COV2.S at low or high dose, single or two shots; roughly five received placebo; per-sample allocation not given. Day 63 following the first vaccine or placebo injection was when the samples were taken. V shed 1 base and J shed 2 bases, with 5 bases lying between them. The CDR3 totals 14 residues. Looked up from germline, CDR1 is KGHDR and CDR2 is SFDVKD. In the case of this clone: Its antigen is currently unknown.

Method: immunoSEQ multiplex PCR; TCRdb's copy keeps in-frame clones and lacks some. This sample has 300,000 to 350,000 clones, with roughly 86% found just once. Overall study results and limits: Vaccine recipients showed a spike-specific TCR breadth that was higher than in placebo recipients. There was a possibility that the TCR breadth and depth analyses underestimated total T cell responses. There was reportedly substantial breadth in spike-specific CD8+ and CD4+ T cell responses after vaccination.

This clonotype was sampled from a person aged 18 to 65 who received the Ad26.COV2.S COVID-19 vaccine or a placebo. The starting material was peripheral blood, obtained in a trial of Ad26.COV2.S vaccine versus placebo. The chain recombines TRBV24-1 with TRBJ1-3, with D hard to call. CDR3 region: CATSDFPAGNTIYF. CDR3 coding DNA: TGTGCCACCAGTGATTTCCCCGCTGGAAACACCATATATTTT.